This is a list of T cell receptor beta chains from one sample in a study of human T cells and chemical hapten exposure. In TCRdb, the RACE reads were re-called with MiXCR into one record per CDR3 protein. The table has roughly 100,000 distinct CDR3 sequences, roughly 8.8% seen once. The starting material was whole blood, obtained in connection with sensitization to the hapten diphenylcyclopropenone (DPC). The receptors were sampled from a woman aged 35 to 49 with alopecia areata. Some clones in this sample may be carry-over from other donors' samples. CDR3s include the opening cysteine and the closing phenylalanine or tryptophan. The order of the fields is D gene, J gene, clone size, V gene, CDR3 DNA, CDR3 protein. D genes are given only for firm matches. Clone size is stated in some rows and not others, as once, few, many or a class when expanded.

>TRBD2|TRBJ2-7|many|TRBV3-1
TGTGCCAGCAGCCCCCAGGGACTAGCGGTTCCCCACTACGAGCAGTACTTC
CASSPQGLAVPHYEQYF
>TRBD1|TRBJ2-5|many|TRBV6-2/TRBV6-3
TGTGCCAGCAGGGGACCCCGTAGAGGGACAGCAGGAGAGACCCAGTACTTC
CASRGPRRGTAGETQYF
>.|TRBJ2-3|many|TRBV14
TGTGCCAGCAGCCAAGATCTTCAGGATACGCAGTATTTT
CASSQDLQDTQYF
>.|TRBJ2-5|many|TRBV4-3
TGCGCCAGCAGCCGGGATGGACGGAGTCAAGAGACCCAGTACTTC
CASSRDGRSQETQYF
>.|TRBJ1-3|.|TRBV27
TGTGCCAGCAGTATATCTTGGGGGACCTCTGAAAACACCATATATTTT
CASSISWGTSENTIYF
>.|TRBJ2-6|.|TRBV20-1
TGCAGTGCCACAGGCTCTGGGGCCAACGTCCTGACTTTC
CSATGSGANVLTF
>.|TRBJ2-7|.|TRBV20-1
TGCAGTGCTAGTAGGGGCTCCTACGAGCAGTACTTC
CSASRGSYEQYF
>TRBD2|TRBJ2-1|few|TRBV6-2/TRBV6-3
TGTGCCAGCAGCCTTAGCGGGGCATACAATGAGCAGTTCTTC
CASSLSGAYNEQFF
>.|TRBJ1-2|.|TRBV29-1
TGCAGCGTTGACCTCGACAGCTATGGCTACACCTTC
CSVDLDSYGYTF
>.|TRBJ1-5|few|TRBV7-2
TGTGCCAGCAGCTTAGGGGGCGGGGCCGGCAATCAGCCCCAGCATTTT
CASSLGGGAGNQPQHF
>TRBD2|TRBJ2-4|.|TRBV10-3
TGTGCCATCAGTACTAGCGGGGGGGCCAAAAACATTCAGTACTTC
CAISTSGGAKNIQYF
>.|TRBJ1-1|many|TRBV4-3
TGCGCCAGCAGCCAAGATCAGGTCCCTCGGTGGGGGGAGACTGAAGCTTTCTTT
CASSQDQVPRWGETEAFF
>.|TRBJ2-7|.|TRBV2
TGTGCCAGCAGACAACCGTTGGGGTGGGGGATCGAGCAGTACTTC
CASRQPLGWGIEQYF
>.|TRBJ1-3|.|TRBV7-8
TGTGCCAGCAGCTTAGTTGGGGGCTACTCTGGAAACACCATATATTTT
CASSLVGGYSGNTIYF
>TRBD1|TRBJ2-2|few|TRBV10-3
TGTGCCATCAGCCTGGACAGGGAAGCCGGGGAGCTGTTTTTT
CAISLDREAGELFF
>TRBD1|TRBJ2-4|few|TRBV6-2/TRBV6-3
TGTGCCAGCAGCCGGGACAGGGGAGCCAAAAACATTCAGTACTTC
CASSRDRGAKNIQYF
>.|TRBJ2-7|many|TRBV19
TGTGCCAGTAGTATTGGGGCCGGAATCGAGCAGTACTTC
CASSIGAGIEQYF
>TRBD1|TRBJ2-3|many|TRBV11-2
TGTGCCAGCATTACCGCGGGACAGGGGTTTCCAGATACGCAGTATTTT
CASITAGQGFPDTQYF
>.|TRBJ2-3|.|TRBV4-3
TGCGCCAGCAGCCAAGATCGATTTGGGGGGCGAACAGATACGCAGTATTTT
CASSQDRFGGRTDTQYF
>.|TRBJ1-5|few|TRBV12-3/TRBV12-4
TGTGCCAGCAGTTCCAGGGGTTCTGGGAGCAATCAGCCCCAGCATTTT
CASSSRGSGSNQPQHF
>.|TRBJ2-1|few|TRBV6-2/TRBV6-3
TGTGCCAGCAGTGGCCTAGGAGGCTCCAATGAGCAGTTCTTC
CASSGLGGSNEQFF
>.|TRBJ1-6|many|TRBV27
TGTGCCAGCAGTTTCTCTGACAGGTCCACTTCACCCCTCCACTTT
CASSFSDRSTSPLHF
>.|TRBJ2-6|many|TRBV5-1
TGCGCCAGCAGCTCTCAGGGTGTTGGGGCCAACGTCCTGACTTTC
CASSSQGVGANVLTF
>.|TRBJ2-6|.|TRBV27
TGTGCCAGCAGCCCGTTTCGAAACGGGGCCAACGTCCTGACTTTC
CASSPFRNGANVLTF
>.|TRBJ2-1|many|TRBV6-1
TGTGCCAGCACCCTAGAGGGCAATGAGCAGTTCTTC
CASTLEGNEQFF
>TRBD1|TRBJ1-6|many|TRBV6-2/TRBV6-3
TGTGCCAGCAGTTACCAGGGGGCTAATTCACCCCTCCACTTT
CASSYQGANSPLHF
>.|TRBJ2-3|many|TRBV11-1
TGTGCCAGCAGCTTAGCGCGTGGGGGCGCAGGCACAGATACGCAGTATTTT
CASSLARGGAGTDTQYF
>.|TRBJ1-2|many|TRBV2
TGTGCCAGCAACCAAGGACACGGAGCTAACTATGGCTACACCTTC
CASNQGHGANYGYTF
>TRBD1|TRBJ1-1|many|TRBV10-3
TGTGCCATCAGTGAGTCGAGTTGGGACAGCTACACTGAAGCTTTCTTT
CAISESSWDSYTEAFF
>TRBD1|TRBJ1-1|many|TRBV14
TGTGCCAGCAGCCAAGAAGGGGGCGGGAGATACACTGAAGCTTTCTTT
CASSQEGGGRYTEAFF
>.|TRBJ2-5|few|TRBV7-2
TGTGCCAGCAGCTTATTTGGCGGGACCCAAGAGACCCAGTACTTC
CASSLFGGTQETQYF
>TRBD1|TRBJ2-6|.|TRBV7-3
TGTGCCAGCAGCACCTACCAGAGGACAGGGTCCGGGGCCAACGTCCTGACTTTC
CASSTYQRTGSGANVLTF
>.|TRBJ1-2|many|TRBV4-3
TGCGCCAGCAGCCAAGATTTAATAAACTATGGCTACACCTTC
CASSQDLINYGYTF
>TRBD2|TRBJ2-3|many|TRBV4-1
TGCGCCAGCAGCCAAATAGCGGGGTTACCTACAGATACGCAGTATTTT
CASSQIAGLPTDTQYF
>TRBD1|TRBJ1-3|few|TRBV20-1
TGCAGTGCTACCACACAGGGGTTTGGAAACACCATATATTTT
CSATTQGFGNTIYF
>.|TRBJ1-1|few|TRBV20-1
TGCAGTGCTGTTGGGGGAGCGAGCACTGAAGCTTTCTTT
CSAVGGASTEAFF
>.|TRBJ1-5|few|TRBV6-4
TGTGCCAGCAGCGCGGAAGAGGATCAGCCCCAGCATTTT
CASSAEEDQPQHF